Detailed here is one TCR beta chain. The antigen is not known. The data stem from a study of cytomegalovirus exposure and HLA in healthy donors. Study conclusions and caveats: Confirmation in vitro established that three CMV-associated chains were specific for CMV antigens. It was around 160 TCR beta chains that were listed as cytomegalovirus-associated.

CDR3 length: 13 residues. Looked up from germline, CDR1 is SGDLS and CDR2 is YYNGEE. The trim removed 6 bases at V and 6 bases at J, leaving 6 bases unmatched. Assay: immunoSEQ multiplex PCR; the TCRdb copy retains only in-frame clones and omits some. This table holds about 160,000 clones, 90% to 97% found once. The clonotype was recovered from a woman younger than 30 in good health and CMV-seronegative. The sample was PBMCs. The V and J genes are TRBV9 and TRBJ2-1; the match to TRBD1 covers 7 bases. CDR3 nucleotide sequence: TGTGCCAGCAACCGACAGGGCCGCAATGAGCAGTTCTTC. Amino acids: CASNRQGRNEQFF.